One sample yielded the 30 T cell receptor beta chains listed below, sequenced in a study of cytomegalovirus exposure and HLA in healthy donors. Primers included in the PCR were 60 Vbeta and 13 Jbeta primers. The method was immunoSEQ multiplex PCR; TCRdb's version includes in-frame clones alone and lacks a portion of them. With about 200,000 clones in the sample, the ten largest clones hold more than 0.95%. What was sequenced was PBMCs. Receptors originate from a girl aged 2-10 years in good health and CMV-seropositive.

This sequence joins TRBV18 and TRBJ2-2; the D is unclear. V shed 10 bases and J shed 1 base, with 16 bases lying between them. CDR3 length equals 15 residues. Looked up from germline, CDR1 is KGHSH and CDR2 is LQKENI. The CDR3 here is CATTSGQENTGELFF. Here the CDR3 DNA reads TGTGCCACCACCTCTGGGCAGGAGAACACCGGGGAGCTGTTTTTT. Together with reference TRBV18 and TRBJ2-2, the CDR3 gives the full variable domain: NAGVMQNPRHLVRRRGQEARLRCSPMKGHSHVYWYRQLPEEGLKFMVYLQKENIIDESGMPKERFSAEFPKEGPSILRIQQVVRGDSAAYFCATTSGQENTGELFFGEGSRLTVL.

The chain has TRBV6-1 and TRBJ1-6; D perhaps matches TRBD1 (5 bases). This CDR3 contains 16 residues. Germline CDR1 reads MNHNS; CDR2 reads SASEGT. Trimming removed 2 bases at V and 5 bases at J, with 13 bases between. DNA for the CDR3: TGTGCCAGCAGTGAACGGGGGGTCCCTCATAATTCACCCCTCCACTTT. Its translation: CASSERGVPHNSPLHF.

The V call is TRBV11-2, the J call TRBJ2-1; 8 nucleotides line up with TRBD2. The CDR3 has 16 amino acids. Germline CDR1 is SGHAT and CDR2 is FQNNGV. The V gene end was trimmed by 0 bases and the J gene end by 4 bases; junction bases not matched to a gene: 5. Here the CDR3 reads CASSLEGGLGYNEQFF. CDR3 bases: TGTGCCAGCAGCTTAGAGGGGGGACTAGGATACAATGAGCAGTTCTTC.

The CDR3 bases are TGTGCCAGCAGCTCCGGAAGGGGTTATGAAAAACTGTTTTTT. Translating gives CASSSGRGYEKLFF. This chain connects TRBV7-8 to TRBJ1-4, with D possibly TRBD1 on 5 matching bases. Germline V gene sequence: CDR1 SGHVS, CDR2 FQNEAQ. V was pared by 4 bases and J by 6 bases, with 12 bases between. This CDR3 has 14 residues. Together with reference TRBV7-8 and TRBJ1-4, the CDR3 gives the full variable domain: GAGVSQSPRYKVAKRGQDVALRCDPISGHVSLFWYQQALGQGPEFLTYFQNEAQLDKSGLPSDRFFAERPEGSVSTLKIQRTQQEDSAVYLCASSSGRGYEKLFFGSGTQLSVL.

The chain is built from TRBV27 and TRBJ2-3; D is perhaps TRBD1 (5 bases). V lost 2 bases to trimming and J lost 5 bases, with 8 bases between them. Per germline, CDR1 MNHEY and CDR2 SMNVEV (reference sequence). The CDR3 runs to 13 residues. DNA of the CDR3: TGTGCCAGCAGTTTACGCAGGGAAGATACGCAGTATTTT. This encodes CASSLRREDTQYF.

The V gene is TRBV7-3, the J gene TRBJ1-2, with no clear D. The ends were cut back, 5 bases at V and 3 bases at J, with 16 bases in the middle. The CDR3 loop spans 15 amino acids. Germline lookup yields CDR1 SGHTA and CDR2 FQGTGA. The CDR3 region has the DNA TGTGCCAGCAGCCCCGACTCGAATGGAGACTATGGCTACACCTTC. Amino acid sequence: CASSPDSNGDYGYTF.

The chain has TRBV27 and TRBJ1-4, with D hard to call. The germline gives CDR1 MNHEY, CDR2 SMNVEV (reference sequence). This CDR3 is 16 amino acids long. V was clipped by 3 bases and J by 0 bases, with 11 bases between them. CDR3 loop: CASSFEATATNEKLFF. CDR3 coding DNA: TGTGCCAGCAGTTTTGAGGCGACCGCAACTAATGAAAAACTGTTTTTT. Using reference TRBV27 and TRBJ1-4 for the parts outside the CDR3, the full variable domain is EAQVTQNPRYLITVTGKKLTVTCSQNMNHEYMSWYRQDPGLGLRQIYYSMNVEVTDKGDVPEGYKVSRKEKRNFPLILESPSPNQTSLYFCASSFEATATNEKLFFGSGTQLSVL.

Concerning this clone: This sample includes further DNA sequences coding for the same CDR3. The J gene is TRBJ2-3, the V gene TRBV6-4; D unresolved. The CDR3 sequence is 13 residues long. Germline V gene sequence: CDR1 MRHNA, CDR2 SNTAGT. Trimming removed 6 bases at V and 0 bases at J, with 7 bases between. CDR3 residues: CASSGGSTDTQYF. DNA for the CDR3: TGTGCCAGCAGCGGCGGTAGCACAGATACGCAGTATTTT.

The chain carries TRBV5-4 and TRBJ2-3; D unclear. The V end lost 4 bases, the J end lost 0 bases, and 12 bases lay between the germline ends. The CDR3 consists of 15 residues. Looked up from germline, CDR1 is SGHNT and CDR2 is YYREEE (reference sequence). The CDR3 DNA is TGTGCCAGCAGCGGTAGGCGGTCTAGCACAGATACGCAGTATTTT. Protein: CASSGRRSSTDTQYF. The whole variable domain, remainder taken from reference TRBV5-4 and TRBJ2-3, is ETGVTQSPTHLIKTRGQQVTLRCSSQSGHNTVSWYQQALGQGPQFIFQYYREEENGRGNFPPRFSGLQFPNYSSELNVNALELDDSALYLCASSGRRSSTDTQYFGPGTRLTVL.

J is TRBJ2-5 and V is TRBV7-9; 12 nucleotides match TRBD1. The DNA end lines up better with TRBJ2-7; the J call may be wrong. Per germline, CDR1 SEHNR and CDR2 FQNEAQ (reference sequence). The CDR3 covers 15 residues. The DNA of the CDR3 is TGTGCCAGCAGCTCCGGGGACAGGGGGCAAAACGAGCAGTACTTC. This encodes CASSSGDRGQNEQYF.

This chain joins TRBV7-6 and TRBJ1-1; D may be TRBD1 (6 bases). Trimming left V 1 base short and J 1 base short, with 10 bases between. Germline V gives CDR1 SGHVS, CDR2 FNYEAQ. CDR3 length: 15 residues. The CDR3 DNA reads TGTGCCAGCAGCTTAGGAGGGGGACAGAACACTGAAGCTTTCTTT. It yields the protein CASSLGGGQNTEAFF.

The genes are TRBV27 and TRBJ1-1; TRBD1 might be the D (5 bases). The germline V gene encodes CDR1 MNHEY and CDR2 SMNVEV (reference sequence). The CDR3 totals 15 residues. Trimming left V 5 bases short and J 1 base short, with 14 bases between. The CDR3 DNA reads TGTGCCAGCAGTCTAGACTCAGGGCCGAACACTGAAGCTTTCTTT. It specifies CASSLDSGPNTEAFF.

The CDR3 DNA is TGTGCCAGTACCATCGAGGGAGTCTCCTACAATGAGCAGTTCTTC. Its protein is CASTIEGVSYNEQFF. The V and J genes are TRBV19 and TRBJ2-1, with D possibly TRBD2 on 5 matching bases. Germline lookup yields CDR1 LNHDA and CDR2 SQIVND (reference sequence). The V end was cut by 7 bases, the J end by 0 bases, with 13 bases between. The CDR3 runs 15 residues.

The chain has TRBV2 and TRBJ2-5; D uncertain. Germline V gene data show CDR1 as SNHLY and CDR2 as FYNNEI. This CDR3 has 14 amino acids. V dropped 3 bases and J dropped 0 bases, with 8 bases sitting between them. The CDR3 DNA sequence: TGTGCCAGCAGTGACTGGCAGGACCAAGAGACCCAGTACTTC. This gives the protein CASSDWQDQETQYF.

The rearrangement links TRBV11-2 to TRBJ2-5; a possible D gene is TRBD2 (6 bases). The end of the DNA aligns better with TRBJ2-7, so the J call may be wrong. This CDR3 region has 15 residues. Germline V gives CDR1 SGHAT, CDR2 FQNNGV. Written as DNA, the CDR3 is TGTGCCAGCAGCCCTCGGGACTTGTCCTCCTACGAGCAGTACTTC. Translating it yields CASSPRDLSSYEQYF.

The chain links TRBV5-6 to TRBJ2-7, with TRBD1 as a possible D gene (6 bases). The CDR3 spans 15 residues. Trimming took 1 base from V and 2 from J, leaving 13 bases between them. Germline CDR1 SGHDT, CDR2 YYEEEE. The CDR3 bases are TGTGCCAGCAGCTTGCGGGGACAAAGAGCCTACGAGCAGTACTTC. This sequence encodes CASSLRGQRAYEQYF. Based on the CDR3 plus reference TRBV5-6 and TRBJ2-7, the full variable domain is DAGVTQSPTHLIKTRGQQVTLRCSPKSGHDTVSWYQQALGQGPQFIFQYYEEEERQRGNFPDRFSGHQFPNYSSELNVNALLLGDSALYLCASSLRGQRAYEQYFGPGTRLTVT.

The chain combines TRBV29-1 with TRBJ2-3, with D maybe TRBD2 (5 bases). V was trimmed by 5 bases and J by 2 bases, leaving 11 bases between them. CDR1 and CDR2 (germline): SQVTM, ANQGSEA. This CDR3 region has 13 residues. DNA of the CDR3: TGCAGCGTTTCGGACTTAAACACAGATACGCAGTATTTT. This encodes CSVSDLNTDTQYF.

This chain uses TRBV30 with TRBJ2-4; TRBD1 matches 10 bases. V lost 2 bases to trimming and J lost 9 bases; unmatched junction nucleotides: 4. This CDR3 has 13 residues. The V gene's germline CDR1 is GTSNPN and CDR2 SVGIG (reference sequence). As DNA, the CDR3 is TGTGCCTGGAGTCCGGGACAGGGGAGCATTCAGTACTTC. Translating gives CAWSPGQGSIQYF.

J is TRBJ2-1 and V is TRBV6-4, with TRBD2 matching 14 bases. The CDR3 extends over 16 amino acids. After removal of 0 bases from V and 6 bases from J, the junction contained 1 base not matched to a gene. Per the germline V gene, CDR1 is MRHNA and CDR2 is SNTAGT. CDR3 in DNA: TGTGCCAGCAGTGACTCCGGGACTAGCGGGAGCAATGAGCAGTTCTTC. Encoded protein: CASSDSGTSGSNEQFF.

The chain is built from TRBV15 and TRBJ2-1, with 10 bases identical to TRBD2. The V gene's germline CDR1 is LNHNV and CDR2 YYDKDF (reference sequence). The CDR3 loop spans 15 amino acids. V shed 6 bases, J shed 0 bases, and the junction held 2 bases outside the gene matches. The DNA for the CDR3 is TGTGCCACCAGTTCTAGCGGGAGCTCCTACAATGAGCAGTTCTTC. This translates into CATSSSGSSYNEQFF.

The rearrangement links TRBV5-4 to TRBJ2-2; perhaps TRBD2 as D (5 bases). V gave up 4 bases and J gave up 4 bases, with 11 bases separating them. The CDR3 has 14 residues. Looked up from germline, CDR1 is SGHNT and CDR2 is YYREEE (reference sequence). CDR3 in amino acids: CASSGGSSTGELFF. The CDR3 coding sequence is TGTGCCAGCAGCGGCGGGTCCTCCACCGGGGAGCTGTTTTTT.

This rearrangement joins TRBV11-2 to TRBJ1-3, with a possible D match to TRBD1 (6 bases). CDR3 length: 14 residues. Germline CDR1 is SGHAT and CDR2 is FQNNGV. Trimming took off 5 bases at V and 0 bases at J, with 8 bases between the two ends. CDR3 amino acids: CASSRTASGNTIYF. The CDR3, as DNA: TGTGCCAGCAGCCGGACAGCCTCTGGAAACACCATATATTTT.

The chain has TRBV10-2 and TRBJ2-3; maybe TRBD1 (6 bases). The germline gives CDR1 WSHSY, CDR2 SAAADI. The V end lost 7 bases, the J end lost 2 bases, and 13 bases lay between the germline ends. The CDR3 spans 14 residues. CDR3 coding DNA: TGCGCCAGCAACCAGGGGTCCCTCACAGATACGCAGTATTTT. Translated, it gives CASNQGSLTDTQYF.

CDR3 sequence: CASPRGPGNTGELFF. For the CDR3, the DNA is TGTGCCAGCCCAAGGGGTCCTGGAAACACCGGGGAGCTGTTTTTT. The chain joins TRBV28 to TRBJ2-2, with D possibly TRBD1 on 5 matching bases. Per germline, CDR1 MDHEN and CDR2 SYDVKM. With 8 bases removed from V and 2 bases from J, the gap between germline ends came to 15 bases. The length of the CDR3 is 15 residues.

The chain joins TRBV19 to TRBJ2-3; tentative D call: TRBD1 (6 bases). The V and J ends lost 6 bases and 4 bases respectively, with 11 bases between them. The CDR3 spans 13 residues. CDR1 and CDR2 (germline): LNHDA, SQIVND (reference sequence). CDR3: CASSPQGSDTQYF. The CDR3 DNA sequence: TGTGCCAGTAGCCCTCAGGGGTCAGATACGCAGTATTTT.

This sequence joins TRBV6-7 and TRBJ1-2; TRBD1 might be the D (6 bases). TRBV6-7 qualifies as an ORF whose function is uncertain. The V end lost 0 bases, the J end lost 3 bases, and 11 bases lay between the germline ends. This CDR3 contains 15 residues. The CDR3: CASSYSAWTDYGYTF. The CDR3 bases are TGTGCCAGCAGTTACTCAGCCTGGACAGACTATGGCTACACCTTC.

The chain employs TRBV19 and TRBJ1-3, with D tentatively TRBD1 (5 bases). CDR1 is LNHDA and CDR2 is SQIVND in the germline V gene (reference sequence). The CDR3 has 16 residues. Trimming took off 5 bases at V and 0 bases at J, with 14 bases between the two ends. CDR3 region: CASSWVGDSSGNTIYF. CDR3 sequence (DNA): TGTGCCAGTAGTTGGGTCGGAGACAGCTCTGGAAACACCATATATTTT.

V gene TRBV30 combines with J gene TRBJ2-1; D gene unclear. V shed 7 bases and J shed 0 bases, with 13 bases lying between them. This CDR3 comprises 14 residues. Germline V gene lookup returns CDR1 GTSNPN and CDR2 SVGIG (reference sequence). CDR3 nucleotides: TGTGCCTACTTTCCCTCTAGCTCCTACAATGAGCAGTTCTTC. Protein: CAYFPSSSYNEQFF.

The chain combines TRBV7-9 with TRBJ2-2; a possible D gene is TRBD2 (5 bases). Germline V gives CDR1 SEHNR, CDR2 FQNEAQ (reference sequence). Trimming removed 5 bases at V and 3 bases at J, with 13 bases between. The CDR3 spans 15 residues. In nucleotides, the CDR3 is TGTGCCAGCAGCCCGGTCGGGGAGTACACCGGGGAGCTGTTTTTT. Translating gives CASSPVGEYTGELFF.

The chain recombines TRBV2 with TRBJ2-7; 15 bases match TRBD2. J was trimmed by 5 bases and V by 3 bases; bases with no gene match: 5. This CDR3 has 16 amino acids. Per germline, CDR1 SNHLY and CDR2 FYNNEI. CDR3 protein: CASSEGLAGGGHEQYF. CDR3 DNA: TGTGCCAGCAGTGAGGGACTAGCGGGAGGTGGCCACGAGCAGTACTTC. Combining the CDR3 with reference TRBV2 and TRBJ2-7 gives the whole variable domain EPEVTQTPSHQVTQMGQEVILRCVPISNHLYFYWYRQILGQKVEFLVSFYNNEISEKSEIFDDQFSVERPDGSNFTLKIRSTKLEDSAMYFCASSEGLAGGGHEQYFGPGTRLTVT.